Listed below are T cell receptor beta chains from one sample, sequenced in a study of cytomegalovirus exposure and HLA in healthy donors. Using immunoSEQ multiplex PCR, the repertoire was profiled, and TCRdb retains in-frame clones only, with some absent. The repertoire has around 130,000 clones, around 83% of them found once; the top ten carry approximately 6.7%. The sample comprised PBMCs. All receptors derive from a woman aged 25 to 39 in good health and CMV-seropositive. Each CDR3 is given with its conserved first and last residue. D genes are given only for firm matches. Some rows have no size entry. The others give once, few or many, or a class for an expanded clone.

TRBV5-1,NA,NA,TRBJ1-3,TGCGCCAGCAGCTTGGGTAACGGTCGAAACACCATATATTTT,CASSLGNGRNTIYF
TRBV28,NA,NA,TRBJ1-2,TGTGCCAGCAGTTGGTCAGGGATGGCCTATGGCTACACCTTC,CASSWSGMAYGYTF
TRBV5-5,NA,NA,TRBJ2-4,TGTGCCAGCAGCCCGGACTGGAGGGACAAAAACATTCAGTACTTC,CASSPDWRDKNIQYF
TRBV28,NA,NA,TRBJ2-7,TGTGCCAGCATTTCTTCCCTGATCAGCTCCTACGAGCAGTACTTC,CASISSLISSYEQYF
TRBV5-4,NA,TRBD1,TRBJ1-1,TGTGCCAGCAGCTCGACAGGGAAGAACGCTGAAGCTTTCTTT,CASSSTGKNAEAFF
TRBV6-5,NA,NA,TRBJ2-7,TGTGCCAGCGGAGACAGGCCGTACGAGCAGTACTTC,CASGDRPYEQYF
TRBV15,once,TRBD2,TRBJ2-3,TGTGCCACCAGCAGAGTTAGGGAGGGAGGCACAGATACGCAGTATTTT,CATSRVREGGTDTQYF
TRBV5-4,few,TRBD2,TRBJ2-1,TGTGCCAGCAGCTCGCAAGGACTAGACAAGTTCTTC,CASSSQGLDKFF
TRBV6-5,NA,TRBD2,TRBJ2-1,TGTGCCAGCAGGGGACTAGCGGGCTCCTACAATGAGCAGTTCTTC,CASRGLAGSYNEQFF
TRBV5-1,once,TRBD1,TRBJ2-5,TGCGCCAGCAGCCTTCGACAGGGGAAAGAGACCCAGTACTTC,CASSLRQGKETQYF
TRBV30,NA,TRBD1,TRBJ1-6,TGTGCCTGGAGTGCGACAGGGAGTTCACCCCTCCACTTT,CAWSATGSSPLHF
TRBV28,NA,NA,TRBJ1-6,TGTGCCAGCAGTGTGACGGTAGGGAGCTCCTATAATTCACCCCTCCACTTT,CASSVTVGSSYNSPLHF
TRBV7-8,NA,TRBD1,TRBJ1-6,TGTGCCAGCAGCTTGGACAGGGGAACCCTCCACTTT,CASSLDRGTLHF
TRBV7-2,once,NA,TRBJ1-2,TGTGCCAGCAGCTTTAGGGTTCCGGGGGATGGCTACACCTTC,CASSFRVPGDGYTF
TRBV2,NA,NA,TRBJ1-2,TGTGCCAGTGACTTCCCGACGGACTATGGCTACACCTTC,CASDFPTDYGYTF
TRBV28,NA,NA,TRBJ2-1,TGTGCCAGCAGTTTAGATCCCGGCAATGAGCAGTTCTTC,CASSLDPGNEQFF
TRBV6-4,once,TRBD1,TRBJ2-7,TGTGCCAGCAGTGCTGGACAGGGTAACGAGCAGTACTTC,CASSAGQGNEQYF
TRBV30,NA,TRBD1,TRBJ1-2,TGTGCCTGCCCCGGGGGACAGGGGAACTATGGCTACACCTTC,CACPGGQGNYGYTF
TRBV5-1,NA,TRBD1,TRBJ1-1,TGCGCCAGCAGCCCTCAGGGGGTTGGCACTGAAGCTTTCTTT,CASSPQGVGTEAFF
TRBV7-3,NA,TRBD2,TRBJ2-3,TGTGCCAGCAGCCCTTCCAAGCGGGGGGGAGATACGCAGTATTTT,CASSPSKRGGDTQYF
TRBV7-9,NA,NA,TRBJ2-7,TGTGCCAGCAGCTTAGATCAGTACTCCTACGAGCAGTACTTC,CASSLDQYSYEQYF
TRBV5-1,NA,TRBD1,TRBJ2-5,TGCGCCAGCAGCTTGGCCTTACAGGGGGGAGAGACCCAGTACTTC,CASSLALQGGETQYF
TRBV6-1,NA,TRBD1,TRBJ2-7,TGTGCCAGCAGTCCGACAGGGTACGAGCAGTACTTC,CASSPTGYEQYF
TRBV6-1,NA,NA,TRBJ1-1,TGTGCCAGCAGGTTTGTCAAGGCGCAGGCCACTGAAGCTTTCTTT,CASRFVKAQATEAFF
TRBV27,NA,TRBD1,TRBJ1-2,TGTGCCAGCAGTTCTTGGGGACAGGGGTTAATTAGCTACACCTTC,CASSSWGQGLISYTF
TRBV5-1,NA,NA,TRBJ2-3,TGCGCCAGCAGCTTGGTGGTGGACAGCCGCACAGATACGCAGTATTTT,CASSLVVDSRTDTQYF
TRBV7-2,NA,NA,TRBJ2-3,TGTGCCAGCAGCTTTCCAGGGACAGATACGCAGTATTTT,CASSFPGTDTQYF
TRBV7-9,once,NA,TRBJ2-1,TGTTCCAGCAGCTTAGGAGGTCCAGCGGAGGAGGGGTACAATGAGCAGTTCTTC,CSSSLGGPAEEGYNEQFF
TRBV2,NA,TRBD2,TRBJ2-5,TGTGCCAGCGGGGGACTAGCGGGGGTTGGAGAGACCCAGTACTTC,CASGGLAGVGETQYF
TRBV7-9,NA,NA,TRBJ2-7,TGTGCCAGCAGCTCGGGTGTTCCTCCCTACGAGCAGTACTTC,CASSSGVPPYEQYF
TRBV7-7,NA,NA,TRBJ2-7,TGTGCTAGCAGCACCGACCGGGGGACCGAGCAGTACTTC,CASSTDRGTEQYF
TRBV11-2,NA,NA,TRBJ1-6,TGTGCCAGCAGCATAGACAGTGGGGGGACCCTCCACTTT,CASSIDSGGTLHF
TRBV5-4,NA,NA,TRBJ1-3,TGTGCCAGCAGCAGCAGACAGTCTGGAAACACCATATATTTT,CASSSRQSGNTIYF
TRBV6-1,NA,TRBD1,TRBJ2-7,TGTGCCAGCAGTGCGATCGGAGACAGGGTCGAGCAGTACTTC,CASSAIGDRVEQYF
TRBV7-9,few,TRBD1,TRBJ2-7,TGTGCCAGCAGCTTAGACGGGACAGGGTTTTACGAGCAGTACTTC,CASSLDGTGFYEQYF
TRBV18,NA,TRBD2,TRBJ2-1,TGTGCCAGCTCACGTGGGACTAGCGAGTACAATGAGCAGTTCTTC,CASSRGTSEYNEQFF
TRBV18,NA,TRBD2,TRBJ2-5,TGTGCCAGCTCACCAAGGGCTAGCGGGGCCCAAGAGACCCAGTACTTC,CASSPRASGAQETQYF
TRBV15,NA,NA,TRBJ1-1,TGTGCCACCAGCCCAGGGGCCACTGAAGCTTTCTTT,CATSPGATEAFF
TRBV6-5,NA,TRBD2,TRBJ2-7,TGTGCCAGCAGTCCCGGGACTAGCGGGAGTTACGAGCAGTACTTC,CASSPGTSGSYEQYF
TRBV18,NA,NA,TRBJ1-2,TGTGCCAGCTCTCCCCCTTCAGTTAACTATGGCTACACCTTC,CASSPPSVNYGYTF
TRBV2,NA,TRBD2,TRBJ2-1,TGTGCCAGCAGCCCGACTAGCGGGAGAGCCAGGTACAATGAGCAGTTCTTC,CASSPTSGRARYNEQFF
TRBV5-4,once,TRBD1,TRBJ2-1,TGTGCCAGCAGCTACGGACAGGGGGCTGCCAATGAGCAGTTCTTC,CASSYGQGAANEQFF
TRBV10-3,NA,NA,TRBJ1-2,TGTGCCATCAGTGCTCAGGGTTATGGCTACACCTTC,CAISAQGYGYTF
TRBV2,NA,TRBD1,TRBJ1-1,TGTGCCAGCAGTGAAGGACAGGGAGGCACTGAAGCTTTCTTT,CASSEGQGGTEAFF
TRBV7-3,once,TRBD2,TRBJ2-3,TGTGCCAGCAGCACGGGACTAGCGGGGGGCGGGGCAGATACGCAGTATTTT,CASSTGLAGGGADTQYF
TRBV7-9,NA,NA,TRBJ2-5,TGTGCCAGCAGATCCGTCCAAGAGACCCAGTACTTC,CASRSVQETQYF
TRBV5-4,NA,NA,TRBJ2-3,TGTGCCAGCAGCTTCTCGGACATCACAGATACGCAGTATTTT,CASSFSDITDTQYF
TRBV28,once,NA,TRBJ2-7,TGTGCCAGCAGTCCCCGCAGCTGGGTGGCCACTACGGGCGAGCAGTACTTC,CASSPRSWVATTGEQYF